This T cell receptor beta chain was obtained from a study of beta chain features in type 1 diabetes. Study conclusions and caveats: Among all four CD4+ subsets, Type 1 diabetes patients had TCRB CDR3s that were moderately but significantly shorter.

Expressed TCRB transcripts were sequenced after all isolated RNA was converted to cDNA. Only in-frame clones appear in the TCRdb table, and some are missing; sequencing was by immunoSEQ multiplex PCR. The data show about 650,000 clones, with roughly 12% seen just once and around 0.12% held by the top ten. Of note for this clone: No antigen is known for it.

The CDR3 runs 16 residues. Trimming cost V 4 bases and J 0 bases; bases outside gene matches: 6. Germline V gene sequence: CDR1 SGHNT, CDR2 YYREEE (reference sequence). The chain couples TRBV5-4 to TRBJ2-3; 9 nucleotides match TRBD2. The sequence was collected from a man aged 25 to 40 with type 1 diabetes. The sequenced sample was naive CD4+ T cells from blood. The CDR3 nucleotides are TGTGCCAGCAGCCTAAGACTAGCGGTGAGCACAGATACGCAGTATTTT. It encodes CASSLRLAVSTDTQYF.